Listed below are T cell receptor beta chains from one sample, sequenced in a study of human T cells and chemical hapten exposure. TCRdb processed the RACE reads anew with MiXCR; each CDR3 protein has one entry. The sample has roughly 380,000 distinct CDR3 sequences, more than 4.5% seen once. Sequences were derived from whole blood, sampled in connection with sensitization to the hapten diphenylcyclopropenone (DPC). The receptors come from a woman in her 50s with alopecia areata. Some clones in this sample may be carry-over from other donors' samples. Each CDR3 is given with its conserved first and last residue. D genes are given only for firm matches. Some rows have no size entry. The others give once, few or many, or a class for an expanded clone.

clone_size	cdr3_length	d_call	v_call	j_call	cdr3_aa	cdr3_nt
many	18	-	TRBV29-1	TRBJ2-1	CSLTTAEGGRKNWDEQFF	TGCAGCCTGACCACGGCCGAAGGGGGGAGAAAGAACTGGGATGAGCAGTTCTTC
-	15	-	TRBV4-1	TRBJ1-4	CASKDSVATNEKLFF	TGCGCCAGCAAGGATTCGGTGGCGACTAATGAAAAACTGTTTTTT
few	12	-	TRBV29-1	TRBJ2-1	CSVDRAGNEQFF	TGCAGCGTTGACCGGGCAGGGAATGAGCAGTTCTTC
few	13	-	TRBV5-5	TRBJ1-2	CASSLDVDYGYTF	TGTGCCAGCAGCTTGGACGTGGACTATGGCTACACCTTC
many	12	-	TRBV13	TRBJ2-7	CASSPGPREQYF	TGTGCCAGCAGCCCCGGTCCTCGCGAGCAGTACTTC
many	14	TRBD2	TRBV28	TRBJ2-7	CATYSSGLSYEQYF	TGTGCCACTTACTCTAGCGGGCTCTCCTACGAGCAGTACTTC
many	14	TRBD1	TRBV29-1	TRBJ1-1	CSVSTGGMGTEAFF	TGCAGCGTTTCCACAGGGGGCATGGGGACTGAAGCTTTCTTT
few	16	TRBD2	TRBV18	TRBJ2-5	CASSPSTSGSVETQYF	TGTGCCAGCTCACCGTCGACTAGCGGGAGCGTAGAGACCCAGTACTTC
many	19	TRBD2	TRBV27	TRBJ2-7	CASSLSGNSGRALAHEQYF	TGTGCCAGCAGTTTAAGTGGAAATAGCGGGAGGGCCCTGGCCCACGAGCAGTACTTC
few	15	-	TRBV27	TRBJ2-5	CASSFLSTLGETQYF	TGTGCCAGCAGTTTCTTAAGTACCCTGGGAGAGACCCAGTACTTC
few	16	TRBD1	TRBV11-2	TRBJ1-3	CASSPRTGVSGNTIYF	TGTGCCAGCAGCCCCAGGACAGGCGTATCTGGAAACACCATATATTTT
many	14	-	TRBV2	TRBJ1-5	CASRDGHDNQPQHF	TGTGCCAGCAGGGACGGACACGACAATCAGCCCCAGCATTTT
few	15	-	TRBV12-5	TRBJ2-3	CASGLVKGTTDTQYF	TGTGCTAGTGGTTTGGTAAAAGGGACCACAGATACGCAGTATTTT
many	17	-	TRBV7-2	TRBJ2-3	CASSLLPAALGTDTQYF	TGTGCCAGCAGCTTGCTTCCGGCCGCACTTGGCACAGATACGCAGTATTTT
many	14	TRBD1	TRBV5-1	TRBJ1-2	CASSSPDRGGGYTF	TGCGCCAGCAGCTCCCCTGACAGGGGAGGCGGCTACACCTTC
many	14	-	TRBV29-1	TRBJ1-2	CSVEDSTANYGYTF	TGCAGCGTTGAAGACTCAACAGCAAACTATGGCTACACCTTC
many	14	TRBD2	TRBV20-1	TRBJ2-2	CSAPTSGSAGELFF	TGCAGTGCTCCGACTAGCGGGAGTGCCGGGGAGCTGTTTTTT
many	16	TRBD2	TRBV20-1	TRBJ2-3	CSARTSGRSGTDTQYF	TGCAGTGCACGGACTAGCGGGAGATCGGGCACAGATACGCAGTATTTT
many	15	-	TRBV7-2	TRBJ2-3	CASKRTERPGYTQYF	TGTGCCAGCAAGCGGACGGAGAGGCCAGGGTATACGCAGTATTTT
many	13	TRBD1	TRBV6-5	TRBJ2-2	CASTLTGVAELFF	TGTGCCAGCACCCTGACAGGGGTGGCGGAGCTGTTTTTT
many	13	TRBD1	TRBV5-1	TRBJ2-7	CASSWDRGYEQYF	TGCGCCAGCAGCTGGGACAGGGGTTACGAGCAGTACTTC